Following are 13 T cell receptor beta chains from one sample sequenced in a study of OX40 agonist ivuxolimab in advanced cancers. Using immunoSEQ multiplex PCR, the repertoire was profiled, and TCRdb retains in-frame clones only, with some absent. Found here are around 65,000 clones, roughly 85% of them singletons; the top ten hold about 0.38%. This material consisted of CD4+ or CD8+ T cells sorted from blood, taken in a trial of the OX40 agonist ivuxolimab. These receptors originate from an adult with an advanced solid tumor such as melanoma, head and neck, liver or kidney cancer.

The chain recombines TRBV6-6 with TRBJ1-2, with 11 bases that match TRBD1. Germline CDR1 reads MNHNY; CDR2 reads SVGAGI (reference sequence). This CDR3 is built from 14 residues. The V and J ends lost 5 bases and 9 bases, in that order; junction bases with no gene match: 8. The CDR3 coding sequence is TGTGCCAGCAGTCCCATCGGGACAGGGGGAAGCTACACCTTC. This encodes CASSPIGTGGSYTF.

CDR3 loop: CAWSVRTRGGIGYTEAFF. In DNA, the CDR3 is TGTGCCTGGAGTGTACGAACCCGCGGGGGGATAGGGTACACTGAAGCTTTCTTT. This rearrangement joins TRBV30 to TRBJ1-1; D possibly corresponds to TRBD1 (5 bases). The V end was cut by 0 bases, the J end by 3 bases, with 23 bases between. Per the germline V gene, CDR1 is GTSNPN and CDR2 is SVGIG (reference sequence). CDR3 size: 18 residues.

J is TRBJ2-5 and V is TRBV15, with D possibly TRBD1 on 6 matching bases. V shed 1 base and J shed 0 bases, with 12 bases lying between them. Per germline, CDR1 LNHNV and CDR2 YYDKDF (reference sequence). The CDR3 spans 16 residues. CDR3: CATSRGGGPNQETQYF. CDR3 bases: TGTGCCACCAGCAGAGGAGGGGGTCCAAACCAAGAGACCCAGTACTTC.

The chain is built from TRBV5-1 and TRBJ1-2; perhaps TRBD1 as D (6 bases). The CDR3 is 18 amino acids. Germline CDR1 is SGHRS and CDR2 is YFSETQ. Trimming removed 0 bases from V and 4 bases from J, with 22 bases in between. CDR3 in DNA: TGCGCCAGCAGCTTGGGACCCTTCCTTACCGACAGGTCCTATGGCTACACCTTC. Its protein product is CASSLGPFLTDRSYGYTF.

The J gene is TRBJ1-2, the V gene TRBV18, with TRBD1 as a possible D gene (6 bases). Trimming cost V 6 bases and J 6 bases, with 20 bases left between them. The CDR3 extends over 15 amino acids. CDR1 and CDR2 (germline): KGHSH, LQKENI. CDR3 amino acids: CASSPAAAGDDGYTF. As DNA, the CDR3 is TGTGCCAGCTCTCCGGCGGCGGCAGGGGATGATGGCTACACCTTC.

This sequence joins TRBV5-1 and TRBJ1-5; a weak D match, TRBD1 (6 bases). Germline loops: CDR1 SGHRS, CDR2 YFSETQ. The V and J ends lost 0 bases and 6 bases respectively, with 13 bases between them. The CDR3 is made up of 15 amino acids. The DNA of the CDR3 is TGCGCCAGCAGCTTGGGTGGGGGGGGCGGTCAGCCCCAGCATTTT. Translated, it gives CASSLGGGGGQPQHF.

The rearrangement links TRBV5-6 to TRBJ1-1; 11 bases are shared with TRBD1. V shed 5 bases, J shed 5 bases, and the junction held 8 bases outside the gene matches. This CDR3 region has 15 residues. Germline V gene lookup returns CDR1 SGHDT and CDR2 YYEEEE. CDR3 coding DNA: TGTGCCAGCAGGTTCGGACAGGGGGCATGGACTGAAGCTTTCTTT. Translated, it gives CASRFGQGAWTEAFF.

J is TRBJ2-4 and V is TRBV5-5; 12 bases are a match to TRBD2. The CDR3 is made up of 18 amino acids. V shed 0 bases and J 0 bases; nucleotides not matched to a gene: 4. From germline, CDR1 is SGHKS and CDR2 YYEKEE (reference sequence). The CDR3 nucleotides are TGTGCCAGCAGCTTGGGACTAGCGGGAGACCTAGCCAAAAACATTCAGTACTTC. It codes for CASSLGLAGDLAKNIQYF.

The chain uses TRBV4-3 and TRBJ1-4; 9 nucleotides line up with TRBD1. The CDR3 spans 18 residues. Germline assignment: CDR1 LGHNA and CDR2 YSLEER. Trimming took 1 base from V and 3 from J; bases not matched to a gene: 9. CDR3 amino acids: CASSQGGTGSSANEKLFF. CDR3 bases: TGCGCCAGCAGCCAAGGGGGGACAGGGAGTAGCGCTAATGAAAAACTGTTTTTT.

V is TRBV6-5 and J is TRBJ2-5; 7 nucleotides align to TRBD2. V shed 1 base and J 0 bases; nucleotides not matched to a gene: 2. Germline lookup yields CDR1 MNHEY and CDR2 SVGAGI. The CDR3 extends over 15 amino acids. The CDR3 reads CASSYWGGNQETQYF. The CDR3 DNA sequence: TGTGCCAGCAGTTACTGGGGGGGGAACCAAGAGACCCAGTACTTC.

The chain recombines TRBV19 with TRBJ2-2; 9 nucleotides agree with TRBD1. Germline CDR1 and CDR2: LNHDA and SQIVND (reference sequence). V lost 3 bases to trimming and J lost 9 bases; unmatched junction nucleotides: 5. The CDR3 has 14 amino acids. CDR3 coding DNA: TGTGCCAGTAGTATTGCACAGGGGGCCAGGGAGCTGTTTTTT. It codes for CASSIAQGARELFF.

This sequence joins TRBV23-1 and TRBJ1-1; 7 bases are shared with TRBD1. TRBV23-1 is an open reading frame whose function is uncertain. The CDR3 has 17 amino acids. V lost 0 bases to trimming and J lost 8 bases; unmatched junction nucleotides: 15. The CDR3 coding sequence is TGCGCCAGCAGTCAATCGCAAGGGGGACAGCCCATACCAGAAGCTTTCTTT. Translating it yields CASSQSQGGQPIPEAFF.

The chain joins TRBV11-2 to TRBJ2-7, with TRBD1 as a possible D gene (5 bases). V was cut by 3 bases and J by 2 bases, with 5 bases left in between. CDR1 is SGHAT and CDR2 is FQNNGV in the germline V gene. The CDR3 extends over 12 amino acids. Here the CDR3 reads CASSLDTYEQYF. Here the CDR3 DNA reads TGTGCCAGCAGCTTGGACACCTACGAGCAGTACTTC.